The 19 T cell receptor beta chains reported below all come from one sample, sequenced in a study of T cell responses to AZD1222 COVID-19 vaccine. Libraries were prepared by immunoSEQ multiplex PCR; TCRdb keeps only in-frame clonotypes and omits some of them. The sample gives 100,000 to 150,000 clones, approximately 88% of which show up once; around 30% is in the top ten. Sequences were derived from peripheral blood, sampled on day 0 of AZD1222 vaccination. All receptors derive from an adult in good health.

This clone has just one count. The chain uses TRBV29-1 and TRBJ1-4; D is unclear. Trimming took 5 bases from V and 8 from J, leaving 15 bases between them. CDR3 length: 13 residues. Germline assignment: CDR1 SQVTM and CDR2 ANQGSEA. The CDR3 sequence is CSVSGHEGEKLFF. The CDR3 bases are TGCAGCGTTTCGGGCCATGAAGGGGAAAAACTGTTTTTT.

The chain uses TRBV27 and TRBJ1-5; D ambiguous. Trimming shortened V by 1 base and J by 3 bases, and 16 bases separated the two germline ends. Germline lookup yields CDR1 MNHEY and CDR2 SMNVEV (reference sequence). CDR3 length equals 17 residues. The CDR3 DNA sequence: TGTGCCAGCAGTTTATATGGCGGGGAAGGACCCAATCAGCCCCAGCATTTT. Amino acid sequence: CASSLYGGEGPNQPQHF.

V usage is TRBV5-5 and J usage is TRBJ1-2, with D uncertain. Trimming removed 0 bases at V and 0 bases at J, with 6 bases between. The germline V gene encodes CDR1 SGHKS and CDR2 YYEKEE (reference sequence). This CDR3 contains 14 residues. CDR3: CASSLDRANYGYTF. CDR3 sequence (DNA): TGTGCCAGCAGCTTGGACAGAGCTAACTATGGCTACACCTTC.

The CDR3 reads CASSGPGPPDTQYF. CDR3 in DNA: TGTGCCAGCAGTGGACCGGGGCCTCCAGATACGCAGTATTTT. V gene TRBV25-1 combines with J gene TRBJ2-3; D is tentatively TRBD1 or TRBD2 (5 bases each). V dropped 4 bases and J dropped 4 bases, with 12 bases sitting between them. Looked up from germline, CDR1 is MGHDK and CDR2 is SYGVNS. This CDR3 is built from 14 residues.

The chain has TRBV7-9 and TRBJ1-6; D remains unclear. CDR3 length: 15 residues. In germline, CDR1 is SEHNR, CDR2 FQNEAQ (reference sequence). The V gene lost 5 bases and the J gene lost 9 bases, with 17 bases spanning the gap. CDR3 in DNA: TGTGCCAGCAGCCCCCCGGGAGTCAGTGGTTCACCCCTCCACTTT. This translates into CASSPPGVSGSPLHF.

This clone was counted a single time. The V call is TRBV25-1, the J call TRBJ2-3, with D possibly called TRBD1 or TRBD2 (7 bases each). V lost 1 base to trimming and J lost 2 bases, with 16 bases between them. The CDR3 has 17 amino acids. Germline loops: CDR1 MGHDK, CDR2 SYGVNS. The CDR3 loop reads CASSEWGGGLYTDTQYF. CDR3 DNA: TGTGCCAGCAGTGAATGGGGAGGGGGCCTCTACACAGATACGCAGTATTTT. The variable domain in full, completed from reference TRBV25-1 and TRBJ2-3, reads EADIYQTPRYLVIGTGKKITLECSQTMGHDKMYWYQQDPGMELHLIHYSYGVNSTEKGDLSSESTVSRIRTEHFPLTLESARPSHTSQYLCASSEWGGGLYTDTQYFGPGTRLTVL.

The genes are TRBV6-5 and TRBJ2-7, with TRBD2 identical over 9 bases. The CDR3 totals 15 residues. Germline CDR1 is MNHEY and CDR2 is SVGAGI. V dropped 2 bases and J dropped 2; count of bases not matched to a gene: 4. Written as DNA, the CDR3 is TGTGCCAGCAGTTACGGGTCTAGCGGGGCCTACGAGCAGTACTTC. Translating it yields CASSYGSSGAYEQYF.

The J gene is TRBJ1-2, the V gene TRBV27; 11 bases map to TRBD1. Germline CDR1 MNHEY, CDR2 SMNVEV (reference sequence). The CDR3 covers 14 residues. The V and J ends lost 4 bases and 4 bases, in that order; junction bases with no gene match: 2. CDR3 DNA: TGTGCCAGCAGTTGGACAGGGGGCATCTATGGCTACACCTTC. Its protein product is CASSWTGGIYGYTF.

V gene TRBV3-1 (or the pseudogene TRBV3-2) combines with J gene TRBJ2-7, with TRBD1 identical over 12 bases. Looked up from germline, CDR1 is LGHDT and CDR2 is YNNKEL (reference sequence). V gave up 3 bases and J gave up 5 bases; unmatched junction bases: 5. The CDR3 is made up of 15 amino acids. CDR3: CASSQGQGASNEQYF. The CDR3 nucleotides are TGTGCCAGCAGCCAGGGACAGGGGGCCAGCAACGAGCAGTACTTC.

V usage is TRBV6-5 and J usage is TRBJ1-2; D is possibly TRBD1 (6 bases). The CDR3 totals 12 residues. V gave up 6 bases and J gave up 8 bases, with 13 bases separating them. Germline-derived CDR1 and CDR2 are MNHEY and SVGAGI. CDR3 in DNA: TGTGCCAGCAGCACAGGGATCGGCGGCTACACCTTC. It encodes CASSTGIGGYTF.

This clone was observed a single time. The chain joins TRBV6-5 to TRBJ1-3; D gene ambiguous. Germline CDR1 is MNHEY and CDR2 is SVGAGI. Trimming cost V 5 bases and J 0 bases, with 11 bases left between them. This CDR3 spans 15 amino acids. CDR3 protein: CASSQTAHSGNTIYF. CDR3 DNA sequence: TGTGCCAGCAGTCAAACAGCGCACTCTGGAAACACCATATATTTT.

Concerning this clone: Other DNA sequences within the sample encode an identical CDR3. The J gene is TRBJ1-4, the V gene TRBV2; 7 bases are a match to TRBD1. The CDR3 spans 13 residues. The V and J ends lost 7 bases and 3 bases, in that order; junction bases with no gene match: 2. The germline gives CDR1 SNHLY, CDR2 FYNNEI. CDR3 sequence (DNA): TGTGCCAGCAAGGGACAGCCTAATGAAAAACTGTTTTTT. This translates into CASKGQPNEKLFF.

V gene TRBV4-2 combines with J gene TRBJ1-2, with D uncertain. Germline V gene data show CDR1 as LGHNA and CDR2 as YNFKEQ. This CDR3 has 17 residues. Between the trimmed V and J ends, which lost 2 bases and 0 bases, there was a span of 16 bases. This chain's CDR3 is CASSQLLARTSNYGYTF. CDR3 coding DNA: TGTGCCAGCAGCCAACTTTTGGCCCGGACCTCTAACTATGGCTACACCTTC.

This clone was detected once. This chain joins TRBV24-1 and TRBJ2-4; 8 nucleotides line up with TRBD1. Germline lookup yields CDR1 KGHDR and CDR2 SFDVKD. This CDR3 is built from 15 residues. J was trimmed by 7 bases and V by 2 bases; bases with no gene match: 6. CDR3 amino acids: CATSDSRTGRNIQYF. CDR3 DNA: TGTGCCACCAGTGATTCCCGGACAGGGCGGAACATTCAGTACTTC.

The J gene is TRBJ1-6, the V gene TRBV10-3; D is perhaps TRBD1 (5 bases). V lost 10 bases and J 1 base, leaving 11 bases between the germline ends. The germline V gene has CDR1 ENHRY and CDR2 SYGVKD. CDR3 size: 14 residues. The CDR3 DNA reads TGTGCCACCAAGGGGAATTCCTATAATTCACCCCTCCACTTT. Translation: CATKGNSYNSPLHF.

The V and J genes are TRBV11-2 and TRBJ1-4; unclear D gene. V was trimmed by 5 bases and J by 2 bases, leaving 12 bases between them. Germline assignment: CDR1 SGHAT and CDR2 FQNNGV. The CDR3 spans 15 residues. CDR3 loop: CASSPSVGTNEKLFF. DNA for the CDR3: TGTGCCAGCAGCCCGAGTGTCGGTACTAATGAAAAACTGTTTTTT.

Only a few counts were recorded for this clone. V gene TRBV19 combines with J gene TRBJ1-3; D may be TRBD1 (6 bases). Between the trimmed V and J ends, which lost 6 bases and 4 bases, there was a span of 22 bases. Germline V gene sequence: CDR1 LNHDA, CDR2 SQIVND (reference sequence). The CDR3 contains 17 residues. The CDR3 DNA reads TGTGCCAGTAGGAGACGAAGCGGACAGACGGGGGGAAACACCATATATTTT. It specifies CASRRRSGQTGGNTIYF.

V is TRBV7-9 and J is TRBJ2-3; D is possibly TRBD2 (5 bases). Germline V CDR1 and CDR2: SEHNR, FQNEAQ (reference sequence). The CDR3 extends over 14 amino acids. V lost 2 bases, J lost 4 bases, and 10 bases lay in between. The DNA of the CDR3 is TGTGCCAGCAGCTTATCCAGAGGGCCAGATACGCAGTATTTT. As protein: CASSLSRGPDTQYF.

The chain links TRBV5-1 to TRBJ2-1, with 7 positions matching TRBD1. Germline assignment: CDR1 SGHRS and CDR2 YFSETQ. The CDR3 is 14 residues long. The ends lost 5 bases at V and 9 bases at J; junction bases unmatched: 11. The CDR3 DNA follows: TGCGCCAGCAGTGGGGGTAGGGGGCGCGTTGAGCAGTTCTTC. Its translation is CASSGGRGRVEQFF. Full variable domain (outside the CDR3, taken from reference TRBV5-1 and TRBJ2-1): KAGVTQTPRYLIKTRGQQVTLSCSPISGHRSVSWYQQTPGQGLQFLFEYFSETQRNKGNFPGRFSGRQFSNSRSEMNVSTLELGDSALYLCASSGGRGRVEQFFGPGTRLTVL.